Listed here are 14 T cell receptor beta chains from one sample, sequenced in a study of Ad26.COV2.S vaccination and SARS-CoV-2 variants. Treatment noted: some 20 received Ad26.COV2.S at low or high dose, single or two shots; 5 received placebo; per-sample allocation not given. Material that was analyzed had been drawn on day 63 after the first vaccine or placebo injection. Clones were sequenced by immunoSEQ multiplex PCR, and TCRdb holds only the in-frame ones, with some missing. Of fewer than 800,000 clones in the sample, about 90% were seen once. Sequencing was performed on peripheral blood, taken in a trial of Ad26.COV2.S vaccine versus placebo. The receptors originated from a person between 18 and 59 years old who received the Ad26.COV2.S COVID-19 vaccine or a placebo.

This chain joins TRBV19 and TRBJ1-5; D call uncertain. Looked up from germline, CDR1 is LNHDA and CDR2 is SQIVND (reference sequence). The length of the CDR3 is 14 residues. The V end was cut by 3 bases, the J end by 2 bases, with 8 bases between. CDR3 loop: CASSIKHGNQPQHF. CDR3 DNA: TGTGCCAGTAGTATTAAACACGGCAATCAGCCCCAGCATTTT. The full variable domain, with the rest looked up from reference TRBV19 and TRBJ1-5, is DGGITQSPKYLFRKEGQNVTLSCEQNLNHDAMYWYRQDPGQGLRLIYYSQIVNDFQKGDIAEGYSVSREKKESFPLTVTSAQKNPTAFYLCASSIKHGNQPQHFGDGTRLSIL.

The chain joins TRBV6-6 to TRBJ1-2; D may be TRBD1 (6 bases). This CDR3 has 13 residues. The V gene's germline CDR1 is MNHNY and CDR2 SVGAGI (reference sequence). Trimming stripped 8 bases from V and 2 bases from J, with 12 bases between. CDR3: CASERGLNYGYTF. For the CDR3, the DNA is TGTGCCAGCGAGAGGGGGTTAAACTATGGCTACACCTTC.

The chain joins TRBV14 to TRBJ2-1, with D unclear. Trimming took off 5 bases at V and 8 bases at J, with 10 bases between the two ends. The CDR3 contains 12 residues. Germline CDR1 SGHDN, CDR2 FVKESK. The CDR3 reads CASSGNSYEQFF. The CDR3 coding sequence is TGTGCCAGCAGCGGAAATTCTTATGAGCAGTTCTTC.

The chain carries TRBV27 and TRBJ1-2; no clear D. This CDR3 spans 13 amino acids. Germline lookup yields CDR1 MNHEY and CDR2 SMNVEV (reference sequence). Trimming removed 2 bases at V and 6 bases at J, with 10 bases between. CDR3 nucleotides: TGTGCCAGCAGTTTAGGAGGGATCGATGGCTACACCTTC. Translated, it gives CASSLGGIDGYTF.

V and J are TRBV2 and TRBJ2-7; D uncertain. The ends were cut back, 3 bases at V and 3 bases at J, with 9 bases in the middle. The length of the CDR3 is 13 residues. Per germline, CDR1 SNHLY and CDR2 FYNNEI. The CDR3 region is CASSDPTRYEQYF. In DNA form, the CDR3 reads TGTGCCAGCAGTGACCCGACCCGCTACGAGCAGTACTTC.

The chain uses TRBV5-1 and TRBJ2-3; D may correspond to TRBD1 or TRBD2 (5 bases each). Between the trimmed V and J ends, which lost 3 bases and 2 bases, there was a span of 13 bases. The length of the CDR3 is 15 residues. Germline CDR1 is SGHRS and CDR2 is YFSETQ. The CDR3 loop reads CASSSEPGLTDTQYF. The CDR3 DNA reads TGCGCCAGCAGCTCCGAACCGGGGCTCACAGATACGCAGTATTTT.

The chain uses TRBV25-1 and TRBJ1-1; D perhaps matches TRBD1 (5 bases). Deletions cut 7 bases from V and 5 bases from J, with 11 bases between. The CDR3 length is 12 residues. Germline V gene sequence: CDR1 MGHDK, CDR2 SYGVNS. The DNA of the CDR3 is TGTGCCAGCATCGGGGGATGGACTGAAGCTTTCTTT. Translation gives CASIGGWTEAFF.

This chain joins TRBV19 and TRBJ2-1; D is perhaps TRBD2 (7 bases). Per germline, CDR1 LNHDA and CDR2 SQIVND (reference sequence). This CDR3 is built from 15 residues. Trimming removed 5 bases at V and 8 bases at J, with 19 bases between. The CDR3 DNA reads TGTGCCAGTAGTGGACGAGGGGGGGCGGGATATGAGCAGTTCTTC. This encodes CASSGRGGAGYEQFF.

The J gene is TRBJ2-3, the V gene TRBV12-5, with a weak D call TRBD1 (6 bases). The CDR3 consists of 14 residues. CDR1 and CDR2 (germline): LGHNT, FRNRAP. V lost 0 bases and J lost 7, with 11 bases in between. CDR3 loop: CASGLVDRNYTQYF. The CDR3 region has the DNA TGTGCTAGTGGTTTGGTCGACAGGAACTATACGCAGTATTTT.

J is TRBJ1-2 and V is TRBV19, with D possibly being TRBD1 (5 bases). This CDR3 region has 13 residues. Germline V lookup: CDR1 LNHDA, CDR2 SQIVND (reference sequence). The CDR3 region has the DNA TGTGCGGGACGGTCGGACTCAGTGGATGGCTACACCTTC. Translating it yields CAGRSDSVDGYTF.

A note on this clone: In the same sample, other DNA sequences code for this CDR3. The CDR3 reads CASSLRGNQETQYF. CDR3 sequence (DNA): TGTGCCAGCAGCTTGCGTGGGAACCAAGAGACCCAGTACTTC. The rearrangement joins TRBV5-6 to TRBJ2-5; D is unclear. Germline lookup yields CDR1 SGHDT and CDR2 YYEEEE. Trimming took off 1 base at V and 0 bases at J, with 7 bases between the two ends. The CDR3 contains 14 residues.

This clone occurred a few times. V usage is TRBV11-2 and J usage is TRBJ2-4; 15 bases map to TRBD2. The length of the CDR3 is 16 residues. Germline CDR1 is SGHAT and CDR2 is FQNNGV. V trimming: 5 bases; J trimming: 5 bases; junction bases outside the gene matches: 4. CDR3 sequence reads: CASSKGLAGGENIQYF. The CDR3 bases are TGTGCCAGCAGCAAAGGACTAGCGGGAGGGGAAAACATTCAGTACTTC.

The chain recombines TRBV29-1 with TRBJ2-1, with TRBD1 identical over 7 bases. Trimming cost V 0 bases and J 4 bases; bases outside gene matches: 9. This CDR3 is built from 16 residues. The germline V gene has CDR1 SQVTM and CDR2 ANQGSEA. CDR3 in amino acids: CSVEDPGQIIYNEQFF. DNA of the CDR3: TGCAGCGTTGAAGATCCGGGACAGATTATTTACAATGAGCAGTTCTTC.

This chain uses TRBV2 with TRBJ1-6; no definite D call. V lost 1 base to trimming and J lost 9 bases, with 16 bases between them. This CDR3 contains 16 residues. Germline CDR1 and CDR2: SNHLY and FYNNEI. For the CDR3, the DNA is TGTGCCAGCAGTGAAGGACTGGTTACCCGGGGTTCACCCCTCCACTTT. Amino acid sequence: CASSEGLVTRGSPLHF.